This entry lists 3 T cell receptor beta chains sequenced from one sample in a study of tumor-infiltrating lymphocytes in primary liver carcinoma. Germline DNA was also extracted, and blood RNA was taken from unsorted whole blood. Starting from 500 ng of total RNA, TCR beta cDNA was produced with a primer in the constant region. What produced the TCR beta libraries was three nested multiplex PCR rounds using slightly modified ARM-PCR. Researchers ran the first two PCR rounds for approximately 10 cycles each with TRBV1-TRBV30 forward primers and a C-beta reverse primer. TCRdb reanalysed the multiplex PCR reads using MiXCR and keeps one entry per CDR3 protein. The sample lists about 310,000 distinct CDR3 sequences, about 60% occurring once. The specimen sequenced was peripheral blood. Receptors originate from a man in his forties with primary liver carcinoma and hepatitis B virus infection.

This clonotype was seen more than once but under ten times. The chain employs TRBV6-1 and TRBJ2-2; 10 bases line up with TRBD1. Trimming removed 2 bases from V and 7 bases from J; junction bases left unmatched: 10. Germline V lookup: CDR1 MNHNS, CDR2 SASEGT. There are 17 residues in the CDR3. CDR3 nucleotides: TGTGCCAGCAGTGAATCGGGTGGGACAGGGGTTATCGGGGAGCTGTTTTTT. It codes for CASSESGGTGVIGELFF.

This clonotype has a count of ten or more. The chain uses TRBV29-1 and TRBJ1-2; TRBD1 matches at 8 bases. Looked up from germline, CDR1 is SQVTM and CDR2 is ANQGSEA. The CDR3 length is 12 residues. V lost 7 bases, J lost 6 bases, and 7 bases stayed unmatched. The CDR3 sequence: CSARTGRDGYTF. The CDR3 DNA follows: TGCAGCGCCAGGACAGGGAGGGATGGCTACACCTTC.

As regards this clonotype: A junction boundary mismatches the germline segment, possibly from a read error. The V and J genes are TRBV6-6 and TRBJ2-3; D possibly corresponds to TRBD2 (5 bases). CDR3 length: 12 residues. Germline lookup yields CDR1 MNHNY and CDR2 SVGAGI (reference sequence). The CDR3 region is CASSYAEDTQYF. In nucleotides, the CDR3 is TGTGCCAGCAGTTACGCGGAGGATACACAGTATTTT.